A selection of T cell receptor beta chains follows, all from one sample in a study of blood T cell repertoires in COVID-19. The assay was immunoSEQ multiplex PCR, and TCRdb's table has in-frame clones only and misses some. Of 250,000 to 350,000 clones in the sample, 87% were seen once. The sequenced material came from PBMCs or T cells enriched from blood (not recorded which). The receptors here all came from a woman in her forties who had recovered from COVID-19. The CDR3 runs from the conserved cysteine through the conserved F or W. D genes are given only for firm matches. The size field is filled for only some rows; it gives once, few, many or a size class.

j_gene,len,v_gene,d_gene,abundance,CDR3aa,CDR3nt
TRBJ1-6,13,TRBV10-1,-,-,CASSESLNSPLHF,TGCGCCAGCAGTGAGTCCCTAAATTCACCCCTCCACTTT
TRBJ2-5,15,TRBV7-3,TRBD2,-,CASSPAGGRQETQYF,TGTGCCAGCAGCCCTGCGGGGGGGCGGCAAGAGACCCAGTACTTC
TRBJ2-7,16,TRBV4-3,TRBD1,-,CASSQAWTGVVYEQYF,TGCGCCAGCAGCCAAGCGTGGACAGGGGTGGTGTACGAGCAGTACTTC
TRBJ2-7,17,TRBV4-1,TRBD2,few,CASSQASGLAKRYEQYF,TGCGCCAGCAGCCAAGCTAGTGGACTAGCGAAGCGCTACGAGCAGTACTTC
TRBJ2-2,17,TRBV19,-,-,CASSAMSRGSYTGELFF,TGTGCCAGTAGTGCAATGAGTCGGGGGAGCTACACCGGGGAGCTGTTTTTT
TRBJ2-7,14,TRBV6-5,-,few,CASSRRDIGYEQYF,TGTGCCAGCAGTCGACGGGACATTGGCTACGAGCAGTACTTC
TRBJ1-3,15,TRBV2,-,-,CASSERGTTGNTIYF,TGTGCCAGCAGTGAAAGAGGGACAACTGGAAACACCATATATTTT
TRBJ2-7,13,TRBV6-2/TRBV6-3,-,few,CASSTPRGYEQYF,TGTGCCAGCAGTACCCCTCGGGGATACGAGCAGTACTTC
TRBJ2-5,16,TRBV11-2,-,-,CASSPLPTSVQETQYF,TGTGCCAGCAGCCCTCTCCCGACTTCGGTCCAAGAGACCCAGTACTTC
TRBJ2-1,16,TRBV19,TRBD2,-,CASSERAGVPYNEQFF,TGTGCCAGTAGTGAACGAGCGGGAGTGCCCTACAATGAGCAGTTCTTC
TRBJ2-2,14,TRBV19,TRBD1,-,CASKPQGFAGELFF,TGTGCCAGTAAGCCACAGGGGTTTGCCGGGGAGCTGTTTTTT
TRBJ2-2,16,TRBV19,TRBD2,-,CASRAGTSGRTGELFF,TGTGCCAGTAGGGCTGGGACTAGCGGGAGGACCGGGGAGCTGTTTTTT
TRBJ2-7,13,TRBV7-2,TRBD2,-,CASRSGGAHEQYF,TGTGCCAGCAGGTCGGGAGGGGCCCACGAGCAGTACTTC
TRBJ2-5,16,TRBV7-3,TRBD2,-,CASSLPGGRAEETQYF,TGTGCCAGCAGCCTCCCGGGGGGGAGGGCCGAAGAGACCCAGTACTTC
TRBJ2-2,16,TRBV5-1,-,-,CASSLDSGPFLGELFF,TGCGCCAGCAGCTTGGATTCAGGGCCTTTTTTAGGGGAGCTGTTTTTT
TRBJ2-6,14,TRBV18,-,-,CASSRVGGANVLTF,TGTGCCAGCTCACGTGTCGGGGGGGCCAACGTCCTGACTTTC
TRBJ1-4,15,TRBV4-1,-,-,CASSRSPGADEKLFF,TGCGCCAGCAGCCGAAGTCCAGGGGCGGATGAAAAACTGTTTTTT
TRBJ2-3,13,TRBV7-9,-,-,CASSLGGEDTQYF,TGTGCCAGCAGCTTAGGGGGGGAAGATACGCAGTATTTT
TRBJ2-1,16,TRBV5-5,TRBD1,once,CASSSGTGNPYNEQFF,TGTGCCAGCAGCTCGGGGACAGGGAACCCCTACAATGAGCAGTTCTTC
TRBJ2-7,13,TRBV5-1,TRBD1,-,CASSLGGGDEQYF,TGCGCCAGCAGCTTGGGAGGGGGCGACGAGCAGTACTTC
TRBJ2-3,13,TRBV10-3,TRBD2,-,CAIKSGGPDTQYF,TGTGCCATCAAAAGCGGGGGCCCAGATACGCAGTATTTT
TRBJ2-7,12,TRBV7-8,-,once,CAIAGPTYEQYF,TGTGCGATCGCGGGTCCTACCTACGAGCAGTACTTC
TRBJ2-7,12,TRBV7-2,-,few,CASSLPGYEQYF,TGTGCCAGCAGCTTACCGGGCTACGAGCAGTACTTC
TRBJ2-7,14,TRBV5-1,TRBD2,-,CASSSGRAGYEQYF,TGCGCCAGCAGCAGCGGGAGGGCCGGGTATGAGCAGTACTTC
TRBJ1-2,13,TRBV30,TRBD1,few,CAWSVDREDGYTF,TGTGCCTGGAGTGTGGACAGGGAAGACGGCTACACCTTC
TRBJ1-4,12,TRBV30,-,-,CAWSRDGEKLFF,TGTGCCTGGAGTCGGGATGGGGAAAAACTGTTTTTT
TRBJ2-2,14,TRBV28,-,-,CASSRFQRTGELFF,TGTGCCAGCTCCCGCTTCCAGCGGACCGGGGAGCTGTTTTTT
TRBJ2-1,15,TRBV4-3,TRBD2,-,CASSQGTSGRNEQFF,TGCGCCAGCAGCCAAGGAACTAGCGGGCGGAATGAGCAGTTCTTC
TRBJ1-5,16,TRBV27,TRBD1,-,CASSFRTGGFLQPQHF,TGTGCCAGCAGTTTTCGGACAGGGGGTTTTCTTCAGCCCCAGCATTTT
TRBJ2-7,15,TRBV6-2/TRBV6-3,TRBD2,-,CASSYEREASYEQYF,TGTGCCAGCAGTTACGAGCGGGAGGCCTCCTACGAGCAGTACTTC
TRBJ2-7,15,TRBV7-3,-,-,CASSIAGDRKYEQYF,TGTGCCAGCAGCATTGCGGGAGACAGGAAGTACGAGCAGTACTTC
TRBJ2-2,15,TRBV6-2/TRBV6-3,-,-,CASRPLGLNTGELFF,TGTGCCAGCAGACCTCTAGGCTTAAACACCGGGGAGCTGTTTTTT
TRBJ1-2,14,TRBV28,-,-,CASSSGEPLYGYTF,TGTGCCAGCAGTTCGGGGGAACCGCTCTATGGCTACACCTTC
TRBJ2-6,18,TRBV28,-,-,CASSLATVINSGANVLTF,TGTGCCAGCAGTTTAGCGACAGTGATTAACTCTGGGGCCAACGTCCTGACTTTC
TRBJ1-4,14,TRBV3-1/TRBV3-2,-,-,CASSQELGGGKLFF,TGTGCCAGCAGCCAAGAGTTAGGCGGGGGGAAACTGTTTTTT
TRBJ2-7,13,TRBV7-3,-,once,CASSLQGGYEQYF,TGTGCCAGCAGCTTACAGGGTGGCTACGAGCAGTACTTC
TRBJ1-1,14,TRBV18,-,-,CASSPMGGGTEAFF,TGTGCCAGCTCGCCCATGGGGGGGGGCACTGAAGCTTTCTTT
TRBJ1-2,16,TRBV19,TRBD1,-,CASSRRAGTANYGYTF,TGTGCCAGTAGTCGCCGGGCAGGGACAGCTAACTATGGCTACACCTTC
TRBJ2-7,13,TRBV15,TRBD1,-,CATGTGGTYEQYF,TGTGCCACCGGGACAGGGGGCACGTACGAGCAGTACTTC
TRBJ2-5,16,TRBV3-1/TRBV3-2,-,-,CASSHSWRDSQETQYF,TGTGCCAGCAGCCATTCATGGCGGGACTCCCAAGAGACCCAGTACTTC
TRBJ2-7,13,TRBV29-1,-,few,CSVARASRGEQYF,TGCAGCGTGGCTCGGGCTAGCAGGGGCGAGCAGTACTTC
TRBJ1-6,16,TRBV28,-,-,CASSFTWHGGNSPLHF,TGTGCCAGCAGTTTTACTTGGCACGGGGGGAATTCACCCCTCCACTTT
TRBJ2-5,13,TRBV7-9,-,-,CASSPPGIADPHF,TGTGCCAGCAGCCCACCGGGGATTGCAGACCCCCACTTC
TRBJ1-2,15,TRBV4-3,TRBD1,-,CASSLYGQGGYGYTF,TGCGCCAGCAGCCTATACGGACAGGGAGGATATGGCTACACCTTC
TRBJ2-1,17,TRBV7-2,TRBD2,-,CASSLGVLADLYNEQFF,TGTGCCAGCAGCTTAGGCGTCCTAGCGGATCTCTACAATGAGCAGTTCTTC
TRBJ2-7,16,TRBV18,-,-,CASSITNQGMGNEQYF,TGTGCCAGCTCAATAACTAATCAGGGGATGGGGAACGAGCAGTACTTC
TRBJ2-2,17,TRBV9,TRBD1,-,CASSDRDRPLETGELFF,TGTGCCAGCAGCGACCGGGACAGGCCGCTCGAGACCGGGGAGCTGTTTTTT
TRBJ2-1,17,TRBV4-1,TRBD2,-,CASSQGGLAESYNEQFF,TGCGCCAGCAGCCAAGGGGGACTAGCGGAATCCTACAATGAGCAGTTCTTC
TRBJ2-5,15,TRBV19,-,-,CASSSPGQVRETQYF,TGTGCCAGTAGTTCCCCTGGGCAAGTCCGGGAGACCCAGTACTTC
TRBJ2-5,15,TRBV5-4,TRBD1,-,CASSFMDRGLETQYF,TGTGCCAGCAGCTTCATGGACAGGGGGTTAGAGACCCAGTACTTC
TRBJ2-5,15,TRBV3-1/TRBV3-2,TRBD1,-,CASSQEGRGRETQYF,TGTGCCAGCAGCCAAGAAGGCAGGGGGCGGGAGACCCAGTACTTC
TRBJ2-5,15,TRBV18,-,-,CASSEDRVNQETQYF,TGTGCCAGCTCGGAGGACAGAGTCAACCAAGAGACCCAGTACTTC
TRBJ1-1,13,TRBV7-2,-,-,CASSRGVNTEAFF,TGTGCCAGCAGCCGAGGAGTGAACACTGAAGCTTTCTTT
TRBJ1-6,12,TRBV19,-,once,CASKDSNSPLHF,TGTGCCAGTAAGGACAGCAATTCACCCCTCCACTTT
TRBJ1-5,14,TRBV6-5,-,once,CASRGHLGDQPQHF,TGTGCCAGCAGAGGACACCTAGGGGATCAGCCCCAGCATTTT